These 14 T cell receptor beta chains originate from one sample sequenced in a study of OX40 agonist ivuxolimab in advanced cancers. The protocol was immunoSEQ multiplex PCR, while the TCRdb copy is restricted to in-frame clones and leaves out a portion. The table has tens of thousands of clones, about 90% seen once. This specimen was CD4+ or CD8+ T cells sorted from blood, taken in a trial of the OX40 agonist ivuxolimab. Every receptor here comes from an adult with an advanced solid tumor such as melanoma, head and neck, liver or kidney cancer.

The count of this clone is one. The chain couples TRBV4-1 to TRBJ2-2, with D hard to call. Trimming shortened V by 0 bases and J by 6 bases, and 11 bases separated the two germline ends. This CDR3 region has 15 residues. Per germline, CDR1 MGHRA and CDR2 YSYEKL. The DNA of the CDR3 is TGCGCCAGCAGCCAAGACCTCCTTAGACCCGGGGAGCTGTTTTTT. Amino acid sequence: CASSQDLLRPGELFF.

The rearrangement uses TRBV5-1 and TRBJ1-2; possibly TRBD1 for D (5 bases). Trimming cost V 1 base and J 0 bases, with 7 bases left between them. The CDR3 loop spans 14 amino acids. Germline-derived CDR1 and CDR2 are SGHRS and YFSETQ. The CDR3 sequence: CASSLSGTNYGYTF. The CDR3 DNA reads TGCGCCAGCAGCTTGTCAGGGACTAACTATGGCTACACCTTC.

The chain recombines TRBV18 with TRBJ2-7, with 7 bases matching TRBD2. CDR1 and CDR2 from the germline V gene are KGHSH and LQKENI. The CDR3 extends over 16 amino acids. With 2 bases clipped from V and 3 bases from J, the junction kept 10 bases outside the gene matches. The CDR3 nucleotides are TGTGCCAGCTCACCAAACATTGGCCTAGCGGACTACGAGCAGTACTTC. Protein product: CASSPNIGLADYEQYF.

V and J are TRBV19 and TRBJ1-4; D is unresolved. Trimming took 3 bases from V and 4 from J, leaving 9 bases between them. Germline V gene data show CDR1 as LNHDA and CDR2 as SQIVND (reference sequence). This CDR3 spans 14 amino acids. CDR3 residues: CASSIYPSNEKLFF. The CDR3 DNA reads TGTGCCAGTAGTATCTATCCCAGTAATGAAAAACTGTTTTTT.

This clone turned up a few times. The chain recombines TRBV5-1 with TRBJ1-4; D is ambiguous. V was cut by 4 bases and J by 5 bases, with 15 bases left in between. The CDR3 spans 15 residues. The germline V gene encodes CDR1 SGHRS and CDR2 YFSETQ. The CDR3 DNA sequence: TGCGCCAGCAGCCTCCAAATGGCGGGGAATGAAAAACTGTTTTTT. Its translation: CASSLQMAGNEKLFF.

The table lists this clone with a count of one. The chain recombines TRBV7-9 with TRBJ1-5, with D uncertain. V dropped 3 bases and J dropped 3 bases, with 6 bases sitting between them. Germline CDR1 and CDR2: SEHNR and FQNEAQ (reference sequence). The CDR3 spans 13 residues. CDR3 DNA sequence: TGTGCCAGCAGCTTGACAATCAATCAGCCCCAGCATTTT. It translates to CASSLTINQPQHF. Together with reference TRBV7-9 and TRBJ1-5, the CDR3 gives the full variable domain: DTGVSQNPRHKITKRGQNVTFRCDPISEHNRLYWYRQTLGQGPEFLTYFQNEAQLEKSRLLSDRFSAERPKGSFSTLEIQRTEQGDSAMYLCASSLTINQPQHFGDGTRLSIL.

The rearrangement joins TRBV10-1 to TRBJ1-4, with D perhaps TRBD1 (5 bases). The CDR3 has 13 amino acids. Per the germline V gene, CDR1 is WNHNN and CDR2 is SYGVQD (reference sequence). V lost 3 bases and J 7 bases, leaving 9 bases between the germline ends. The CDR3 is CASSDRAGEKLFF. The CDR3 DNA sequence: TGCGCCAGCAGTGACAGGGCCGGTGAAAAACTGTTTTTT.

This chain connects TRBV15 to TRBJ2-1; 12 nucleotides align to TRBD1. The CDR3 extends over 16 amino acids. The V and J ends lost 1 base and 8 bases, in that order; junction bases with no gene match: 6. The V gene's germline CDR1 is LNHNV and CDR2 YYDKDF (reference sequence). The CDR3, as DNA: TGTGCCACCAGCAGAGGAGGGGGACAGGGGGCTCATGAGCAGTTCTTC. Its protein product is CATSRGGGQGAHEQFF.

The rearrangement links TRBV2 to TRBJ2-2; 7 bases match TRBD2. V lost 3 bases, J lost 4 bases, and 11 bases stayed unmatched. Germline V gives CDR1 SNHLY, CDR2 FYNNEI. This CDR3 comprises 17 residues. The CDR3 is CASSEFRGGGVTGELFF. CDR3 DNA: TGTGCCAGCAGTGAGTTTCGGGGCGGGGGAGTCACCGGGGAGCTGTTTTTT.

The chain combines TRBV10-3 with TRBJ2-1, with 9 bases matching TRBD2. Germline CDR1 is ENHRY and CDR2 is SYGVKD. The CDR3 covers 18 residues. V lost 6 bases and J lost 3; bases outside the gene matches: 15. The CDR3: CAISGGSSGVLFYNEQFF. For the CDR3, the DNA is TGTGCCATCAGCGGTGGGTCTAGCGGGGTCTTATTCTACAATGAGCAGTTCTTC.

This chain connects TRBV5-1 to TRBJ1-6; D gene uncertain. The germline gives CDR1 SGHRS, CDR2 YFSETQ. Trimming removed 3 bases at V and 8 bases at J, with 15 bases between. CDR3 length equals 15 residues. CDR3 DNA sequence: TGCGCCAGCAGCTCAGCCGGTCAGAGGGATTCACCCCTCCACTTT. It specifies CASSSAGQRDSPLHF.

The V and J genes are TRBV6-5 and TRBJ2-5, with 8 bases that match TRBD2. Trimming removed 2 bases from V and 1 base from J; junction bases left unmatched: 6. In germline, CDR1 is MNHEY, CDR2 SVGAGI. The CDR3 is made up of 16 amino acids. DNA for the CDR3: TGTGCCAGCAGTTACGGGCGACTAGCGACCCAAGAGACCCAGTACTTC. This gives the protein CASSYGRLATQETQYF.

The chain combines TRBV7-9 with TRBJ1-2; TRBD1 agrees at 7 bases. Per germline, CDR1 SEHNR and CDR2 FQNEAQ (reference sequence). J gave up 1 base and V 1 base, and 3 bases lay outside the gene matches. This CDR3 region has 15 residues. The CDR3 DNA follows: TGTGCCAGCAGCTTAGGGGACAGCTATAACTATGGCTACACCTTC. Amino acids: CASSLGDSYNYGYTF.

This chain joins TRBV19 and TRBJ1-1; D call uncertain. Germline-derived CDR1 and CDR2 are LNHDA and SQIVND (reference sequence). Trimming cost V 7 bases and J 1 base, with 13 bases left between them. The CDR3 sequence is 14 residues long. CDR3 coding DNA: TGTGCCAGTAAGGAGGGTTCCGCGAACACTGAAGCTTTCTTT. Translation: CASKEGSANTEAFF.